A few counts support the clone carrying this TCR beta chain. This record belongs to a study of blood T cell repertoires in COVID-19. Trimming removed 2 bases at V and 5 bases at J, with 13 bases between. The CDR3 sequence is 15 residues long. Germline CDR1 and CDR2: MNHEY and SMNVEV (reference sequence). Methods used by the authors: The authors estimated nucleated cell counts from reference gene primer amplification. Sequencing was performed with immunoSEQ multiplex PCR; in TCRdb, only in-frame clones are kept and a portion is missing. Clone size and the V and J calls come from that table; the DNA yielded D and trimming. The table shows about 180,000 clones, with about 88% occurring only once. Assignment of participants to cohorts was predicated upon participant-reported clinical history.

The source is a human donor with acute COVID-19. The donor label of this sample is uncertain. The chain has TRBV27 and TRBJ1-5; D is possibly TRBD1 (6 bases). Input material: PBMCs or T cells enriched from blood (not recorded which). The DNA of the CDR3 is TGTGCCAGCAGTTTAGAGGGGGTTACAGATCAGCCCCAGCATTTT. It is translated as CASSLEGVTDQPQHF.